This entry describes one TCR beta chain. Assay: immunoSEQ multiplex PCR; the TCRdb copy retains only in-frame clones and omits some. The table lists hundreds of thousands of clones, about 95% of them singletons, with roughly 0.1% in the top ten. As defined, naive CD8 cells were CD45RO-negative and positively selected for CCR7, with terminally differentiated effector memory CD45RA+ cells excluded. Germline V lookup: CDR1 SGHAT, CDR2 FQDESV (reference sequence). This CDR3 contains 14 residues. The entry originates in a study of shared clonotypes between healthy human individuals. The TCR was taken from a woman aged 25 to 39 in good health. The chain links TRBV11-1 to TRBJ2-5, with D possibly being TRBD2 (6 bases). Matching the DNA end better, TRBJ2-7 makes the J call doubtful. Specimen: naive CD8+ T cells sorted from blood. The CDR3 spells CASSARTGAYEQYF. The CDR3 region has the DNA TGTGCCAGCAGCGCGCGGACGGGGGCCTACGAGCAGTACTTC.